This T cell receptor (beta chain) is from a study of Ad26.COV2.S vaccination and SARS-CoV-2 variants. Study-wide context: Recipients of Ad26.COV2.S got it intramuscularly, once or twice 56 days apart.

General study points: Substantial response breadth was reportedly seen for spike-specific CD8+ and CD4+ T cells after vaccination.

Specified treatment: about 20 received Ad26.COV2.S at low or high dose, single or two shots; about 5 received placebo; per-sample allocation not given. Collection of samples fell on day 63 after the first vaccine or placebo injection. A Boston donor was an adult aged 18-55 years. With regard to this clone: Its antigen is as yet unknown.

Profiling relied on immunoSEQ multiplex PCR, and the TCRdb table lists in-frame clones only, not all of them. The sample comprises roughly 350,000 clones, approximately 86% of which are singletons, and about 10% rests with the top ten. This material consisted of peripheral blood, taken in a trial of Ad26.COV2.S vaccine versus placebo. This sequence was found in a person aged 18-65 years who received the Ad26.COV2.S COVID-19 vaccine or a placebo.

The CDR3 DNA reads TGTGCCAGCAGCCCACTACCAGCGGGGGTAGCCTCCTACGAGCAGTACTTC. It is translated as CASSPLPAGVASYEQYF. The V and J genes are TRBV3-1 (or the pseudogene TRBV3-2) and TRBJ2-7, with 8 positions matching TRBD2. Per the germline V gene, CDR1 is LGHDT and CDR2 is YNNKEL (reference sequence). V lost 4 bases and J lost 0; bases outside the gene matches: 11. The CDR3 consists of 17 residues.